A selection of T cell receptor beta chains follows, all from one sample in a study of regulatory T cells in long-lasting Graves disease. TCRdb reanalysed the multiplex PCR reads using MiXCR and keeps one entry per CDR3 protein. The repertoire consists of about 500,000 distinct CDR3 sequences, with roughly 15% occurring once and the leading ten covering 10% to 15%. The same sample was also studied in work on T cells in Graves' hyperthyroidism and ophthalmopathy.

The sample consisted of peripheral blood mononuclear cells (PBMCs), taken at new diagnosis, from a patient treated with antithyroid drugs. All receptors derive from a man in his forties or fifties with Graves disease. The CDR3 runs from the conserved cysteine through the conserved F or W. The order of the fields is D gene, CDR3 length, clone size, J gene, V gene, CDR3 DNA, CDR3 protein. The D gene is left open where the match is weak. Size is stated for part of the rows, as once, few or many counts, or as a class when the clone is expanded.

TRBD2,18,many,TRBJ2-3,TRBV7-3,TGTGCCAGCAGCCCCATAGCGGGAGGGCCAAACGGGGCAGATACGCAGTATTTT,CASSPIAGGPNGADTQYF
TRBD1,15,NA,TRBJ1-5,TRBV12-3/TRBV12-4,TGTGCCAGCAGTACTCAGGGGGGTCGCAATCAGCCCCAGCATTTT,CASSTQGGRNQPQHF
TRBD1,15,few,TRBJ1-2,TRBV6-1,TGTGCCAGCAGTCCGGGACAGGGGGGCCCCTATGGCTACACCTTC,CASSPGQGGPYGYTF
TRBD2,13,NA,TRBJ2-4,TRBV20-1,TGCAGTGCTACAGGCGGGAGGGGGGACATTCAGTACTTC,CSATGGRGDIQYF
NA,18,many,TRBJ2-7,TRBV7-9,TGTGCCAGCAGCCGATGGATCCTGCAGGGGGGAATCATCTACGAGCAGTACTTC,CASSRWILQGGIIYEQYF
TRBD1,18,many,TRBJ1-1,TRBV2,TGTGCCAGCAGTGAGGGGGACAGGGCCCTAAAGGTTTACACTGAAGCTTTCTTT,CASSEGDRALKVYTEAFF
NA,12,many,TRBJ2-7,TRBV12-3/TRBV12-4,TGTGCCAGCAGAATTGGCCTGTACGAGCAGTACTTC,CASRIGLYEQYF
NA,19,NA,TRBJ2-1,TRBV7-2,TGTGCCAGCAGCTTAGGGCCTTTATTTAATCCCCTAACCTACAATGAGCAGTTCTTC,CASSLGPLFNPLTYNEQFF
TRBD1,16,NA,TRBJ2-2,TRBV14,TGTGCCAGCAGCACAAACAGGGGAGCGCAACCCGGGGAGCTGTTTTTT,CASSTNRGAQPGELFF
TRBD2,16,few,TRBJ2-7,TRBV12-3/TRBV12-4,TGTGCCAGCAGTTTGAGGGGAGCGGGAGGGAGCGACGAGCAGTACTTC,CASSLRGAGGSDEQYF
NA,13,NA,TRBJ1-5,TRBV5-1,TGCGCCAGCAGCTTGGCCGAAGGTCAGCCCCAGCATTTT,CASSLAEGQPQHF
NA,14,many,TRBJ2-7,TRBV14,TGTGCCAGCAGCCCAAGGACGGTCCTCTACGAGCAGTACTTC,CASSPRTVLYEQYF
NA,15,NA,TRBJ2-1,TRBV28,TGTGCCAGCAGTTTCCGGGGTTGGACCTACAATGAGCAGTTCTTC,CASSFRGWTYNEQFF
NA,14,many,TRBJ2-3,TRBV30,TGTGCCTGGAGTGTAGGGGCGGTCACAGATACGCAGTATTTT,CAWSVGAVTDTQYF
TRBD1,13,few,TRBJ1-6,TRBV20-1,TGCAGTGCTATCGACAGGGGGAATTCACCCCTCCACTTT,CSAIDRGNSPLHF
NA,12,NA,TRBJ1-1,TRBV12-5,TGTGCTAGTGGTACACTGGAAGGACAAGCTTTCTTT,CASGTLEGQAFF
NA,15,few,TRBJ2-1,TRBV3-1,TGTGCCAGCAGCCTGAAGGTAACGAGGGGCAATGAGCAGTTCTTC,CASSLKVTRGNEQFF
NA,14,few,TRBJ1-1,TRBV19,TGTGCCAGTAGTATAGTGCCGGGGAACACTGAAGCTTTCTTT,CASSIVPGNTEAFF
NA,14,many,TRBJ1-2,TRBV7-2,TGTGCCAGCAGCTTAGACGCGGTGCGACGTGGCTACACCTTC,CASSLDAVRRGYTF
NA,15,many,TRBJ2-2,TRBV2,TGTGCCAGCAGTGTGGTGGGGGCTTGGACCGGGGAGCTGTTTTTT,CASSVVGAWTGELFF
NA,14,few,TRBJ2-2,TRBV20-1,TGCAGTGCTAGAGATAGGTTACTCACCGGGGAGCTGTTTTTT,CSARDRLLTGELFF
TRBD2,15,many,TRBJ2-2,TRBV27,TGTGCCAGCAGCCCGGGACTAGATTTTACCGGGGAGCTGTTTTTT,CASSPGLDFTGELFF
TRBD2,16,many,TRBJ2-7,TRBV6-1,TGTGCCAGCAGTGAACTTCGTAGCGGGCTGTCCTACGAGCAGTACTTC,CASSELRSGLSYEQYF
NA,12,NA,TRBJ2-2,TRBV20-1,TGCAGTGCTAGTGCTGACACCGGGGAGCTGTTTTTT,CSASADTGELFF
TRBD1,15,NA,TRBJ2-7,TRBV19,TGTGCCAGTAGCCACCGGGGGACAGGTGCCTACGAGCAGTACTTC,CASSHRGTGAYEQYF
NA,14,NA,TRBJ2-6,TRBV29-1,TGCAGCGTTGCTACAACCTCTGGGGCCAACGTCCTGACTTTC,CSVATTSGANVLTF
TRBD2,17,many,TRBJ2-3,TRBV11-3,TGTGCCAGCAGCTTAGCCGTCTTGGGGAGGGCTGAAGATACGCAGTATTTT,CASSLAVLGRAEDTQYF
NA,15,few,TRBJ2-3,TRBV6-2/TRBV6-3,TGTGCCAGCAGTTACTTTGGGACTTTCACAGATACGCAGTATTTT,CASSYFGTFTDTQYF
NA,15,NA,TRBJ2-2,TRBV24-1,TGTGCCACCAGTGATCTCCGGGAAAACACCGGGGAGCTGTTTTTT,CATSDLRENTGELFF
NA,14,NA,TRBJ2-1,TRBV29-1,TGCAGCGTTGAAAGAGGGCTAGCTTACAATGAGCAGTTCTTC,CSVERGLAYNEQFF
TRBD1,15,NA,TRBJ2-2,TRBV5-1,TGCACCAGCAGCTTGCGGACAGGGGGGACCGGGGAGCTGTTTTTT,CTSSLRTGGTGELFF
NA,14,many,TRBJ1-1,TRBV18,TGTGCCAGCTCATCAGAGTGGCGGGGAACTGAAGCTTTCTTT,CASSSEWRGTEAFF
NA,13,few,TRBJ2-2,TRBV27,TGTGCCAGCAGTCTTCAGGTTACCGGGGAGCTGTTTTTT,CASSLQVTGELFF
NA,14,NA,TRBJ2-2,TRBV7-3,TGTGCCAGCAGCCGGGTGAGCGGGACCGGGGAGCTGTTTTTT,CASSRVSGTGELFF
NA,15,NA,TRBJ1-4,TRBV4-1,TGCGCCAGCAGCCAACCGACAGATAAGGGTGAAAAACTGTTTTTT,CASSQPTDKGEKLFF
NA,15,many,TRBJ2-1,TRBV12-3/TRBV12-4,TGTGCCAGCAGTTCGCCGGGACTGGAACCCGGTGAGCAGTTCTTC,CASSSPGLEPGEQFF
NA,11,NA,TRBJ2-5,TRBV18,TGTGCCAGCTCAACTCTGGAGACCCAGTACTTC,CASSTLETQYF
NA,14,NA,TRBJ2-7,TRBV27,TGTGCCAGCAGTTTGGGGGGTTCTGCCTACGAGCAGTACTTC,CASSLGGSAYEQYF
NA,15,NA,TRBJ2-2,TRBV24-1,TGTGCCACCAGTTGGGGACGGGCGAACACCGGGGAGCTGTTTTTT,CATSWGRANTGELFF
NA,14,many,TRBJ2-3,TRBV6-1,TGTGCCAGCAAGGCCACAGGGAGCACAGATACGCAGTATTTT,CASKATGSTDTQYF
NA,15,many,TRBJ2-6,TRBV4-1,TGCGCCAGCAGCCAGAGGGTTGCGGGGGCCAACGTCCTGACTTTC,CASSQRVAGANVLTF
NA,13,many,TRBJ2-7,TRBV2,TGTGCCAGCAGTGCTGGGAGCTCCTACGAGCAGTACTTC,CASSAGSSYEQYF
TRBD1,18,many,TRBJ1-1,TRBV28,TGTGCCAGCAGTTCAGGGGACAGGGGGTGGGGGACGAACACTGAAGCTTTCTTT,CASSSGDRGWGTNTEAFF
NA,11,NA,TRBJ2-3,TRBV28,TGTGCCAGCAGTTACCGGGACGCGGGGTATTTT,CASSYRDAGYF
NA,15,few,TRBJ2-4,TRBV6-5,TGTGCCAGCAGTTCCCTCAAGGCCCAAAGAGACATTCAGTACTTC,CASSSLKAQRDIQYF
TRBD2,15,many,TRBJ2-5,TRBV10-3,TGTGCCATCAGCTTCGGGACTAGCGGAAAAGAGACCCAGTACTTC,CAISFGTSGKETQYF
NA,13,few,TRBJ2-3,TRBV19,TGTGCCAGTAAGCCGGGAGGGGGCGATACGCAGTATTTT,CASKPGGGDTQYF
NA,13,few,TRBJ1-6,TRBV15,TGTGCCACCAGCAGAGGAAGAGATTCACCCCTCCACTTT,CATSRGRDSPLHF
NA,15,few,TRBJ2-7,TRBV6-2/TRBV6-3,TGTGCCAGCAGTTTCCGACTCCCGTTGTGGGACGAGCAGTACTTC,CASSFRLPLWDEQYF
TRBD1,15,NA,TRBJ1-2,TRBV6-5,TGTGCCAGCAGTTACTATCAGGGGGCGGCCTATGGCTACACCTTC,CASSYYQGAAYGYTF
TRBD2,15,many,TRBJ2-1,TRBV7-9,TGTGCCAGCAGCACTAGCGGGAGGGCCTACAATGAGCAGTTCTTC,CASSTSGRAYNEQFF
NA,13,NA,TRBJ2-1,TRBV7-9,TGTGCCAGCAGCCGGAGGACGCGAAATGAGCAGTTCTTC,CASSRRTRNEQFF
NA,16,NA,TRBJ2-3,TRBV7-9,TGTGCCAGCAGCCGACGGGGGGCAGGGAGCACAGATACGCAGTATTTT,CASSRRGAGSTDTQYF
NA,14,few,TRBJ1-1,TRBV12-3/TRBV12-4,TGTGCCAGCAGTTTCAGGAGGGGCGACACTGAAGCTTTCTTT,CASSFRRGDTEAFF
NA,15,NA,TRBJ2-1,TRBV5-1,TGCGCCAGCTCCCAAGCGGAAAGCTCCTACAATGAGCAGTTCTTC,CASSQAESSYNEQFF
NA,13,many,TRBJ2-7,TRBV12-3/TRBV12-4,TGTGCCAGCAGTTCACCCCCCCCGGGCGAGCAGTACTTC,CASSSPPPGEQYF
NA,14,many,TRBJ2-1,TRBV5-1,TGCGCCAGCAAGTCGATAAGCTCCTACAATGAGCAGTTCTTC,CASKSISSYNEQFF